The entry that follows covers one T cell receptor (beta chain) sequence. Methods used by the authors: Quality scores were absent from the junction-only immunoSEQ sequences, so filtering differed. Profiling relied on immunoSEQ multiplex PCR, and the TCRdb table lists in-frame clones only, not all of them. Clonal size and the V and J genes are those of that table, whereas D and trimming came from the DNA. The repertoire has about 580,000 clones, roughly 98% of them found once; the top ten carry 0.3%. The record originates from a study of shared clonotypes between healthy human individuals. Naive CD8 populations comprised CD45RO-negative cells positively selected for CCR7, excluding terminally differentiated effector memory CD45RA+ cells. Every donor, a Caucasian adult, lived in Nashville, Tennessee. This clonotype was obtained from a man in his thirties or forties in good health. The sample taken for sequencing was naive CD8+ T cells sorted from blood.

The CDR3 is CASSEALVTGQNTGELFF. The DNA for the CDR3 is TGTGCCAGCAGTGAAGCGCTCGTTACAGGACAGAACACCGGGGAGCTGTTTTTT. V and J are TRBV6-1 and TRBJ2-2; D might be TRBD1 (5 bases). CDR1 MNHNS and CDR2 SASEGT come from the germline V gene. Trimming removed 0 bases at V and 1 base at J, with 15 bases between. The CDR3 covers 18 residues.